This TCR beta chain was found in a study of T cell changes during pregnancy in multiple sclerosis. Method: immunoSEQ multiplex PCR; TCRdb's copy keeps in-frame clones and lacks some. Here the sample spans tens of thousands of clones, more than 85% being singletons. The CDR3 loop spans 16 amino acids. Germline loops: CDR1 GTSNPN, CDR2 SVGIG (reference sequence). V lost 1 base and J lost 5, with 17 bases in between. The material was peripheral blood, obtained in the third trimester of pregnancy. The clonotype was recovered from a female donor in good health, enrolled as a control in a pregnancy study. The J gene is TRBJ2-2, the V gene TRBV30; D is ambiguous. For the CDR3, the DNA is TGTGCCTGGAGTGGCCCCGGGTCTTTCCCGACCGGGGAGCTGTTTTTT. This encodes CAWSGPGSFPTGELFF.